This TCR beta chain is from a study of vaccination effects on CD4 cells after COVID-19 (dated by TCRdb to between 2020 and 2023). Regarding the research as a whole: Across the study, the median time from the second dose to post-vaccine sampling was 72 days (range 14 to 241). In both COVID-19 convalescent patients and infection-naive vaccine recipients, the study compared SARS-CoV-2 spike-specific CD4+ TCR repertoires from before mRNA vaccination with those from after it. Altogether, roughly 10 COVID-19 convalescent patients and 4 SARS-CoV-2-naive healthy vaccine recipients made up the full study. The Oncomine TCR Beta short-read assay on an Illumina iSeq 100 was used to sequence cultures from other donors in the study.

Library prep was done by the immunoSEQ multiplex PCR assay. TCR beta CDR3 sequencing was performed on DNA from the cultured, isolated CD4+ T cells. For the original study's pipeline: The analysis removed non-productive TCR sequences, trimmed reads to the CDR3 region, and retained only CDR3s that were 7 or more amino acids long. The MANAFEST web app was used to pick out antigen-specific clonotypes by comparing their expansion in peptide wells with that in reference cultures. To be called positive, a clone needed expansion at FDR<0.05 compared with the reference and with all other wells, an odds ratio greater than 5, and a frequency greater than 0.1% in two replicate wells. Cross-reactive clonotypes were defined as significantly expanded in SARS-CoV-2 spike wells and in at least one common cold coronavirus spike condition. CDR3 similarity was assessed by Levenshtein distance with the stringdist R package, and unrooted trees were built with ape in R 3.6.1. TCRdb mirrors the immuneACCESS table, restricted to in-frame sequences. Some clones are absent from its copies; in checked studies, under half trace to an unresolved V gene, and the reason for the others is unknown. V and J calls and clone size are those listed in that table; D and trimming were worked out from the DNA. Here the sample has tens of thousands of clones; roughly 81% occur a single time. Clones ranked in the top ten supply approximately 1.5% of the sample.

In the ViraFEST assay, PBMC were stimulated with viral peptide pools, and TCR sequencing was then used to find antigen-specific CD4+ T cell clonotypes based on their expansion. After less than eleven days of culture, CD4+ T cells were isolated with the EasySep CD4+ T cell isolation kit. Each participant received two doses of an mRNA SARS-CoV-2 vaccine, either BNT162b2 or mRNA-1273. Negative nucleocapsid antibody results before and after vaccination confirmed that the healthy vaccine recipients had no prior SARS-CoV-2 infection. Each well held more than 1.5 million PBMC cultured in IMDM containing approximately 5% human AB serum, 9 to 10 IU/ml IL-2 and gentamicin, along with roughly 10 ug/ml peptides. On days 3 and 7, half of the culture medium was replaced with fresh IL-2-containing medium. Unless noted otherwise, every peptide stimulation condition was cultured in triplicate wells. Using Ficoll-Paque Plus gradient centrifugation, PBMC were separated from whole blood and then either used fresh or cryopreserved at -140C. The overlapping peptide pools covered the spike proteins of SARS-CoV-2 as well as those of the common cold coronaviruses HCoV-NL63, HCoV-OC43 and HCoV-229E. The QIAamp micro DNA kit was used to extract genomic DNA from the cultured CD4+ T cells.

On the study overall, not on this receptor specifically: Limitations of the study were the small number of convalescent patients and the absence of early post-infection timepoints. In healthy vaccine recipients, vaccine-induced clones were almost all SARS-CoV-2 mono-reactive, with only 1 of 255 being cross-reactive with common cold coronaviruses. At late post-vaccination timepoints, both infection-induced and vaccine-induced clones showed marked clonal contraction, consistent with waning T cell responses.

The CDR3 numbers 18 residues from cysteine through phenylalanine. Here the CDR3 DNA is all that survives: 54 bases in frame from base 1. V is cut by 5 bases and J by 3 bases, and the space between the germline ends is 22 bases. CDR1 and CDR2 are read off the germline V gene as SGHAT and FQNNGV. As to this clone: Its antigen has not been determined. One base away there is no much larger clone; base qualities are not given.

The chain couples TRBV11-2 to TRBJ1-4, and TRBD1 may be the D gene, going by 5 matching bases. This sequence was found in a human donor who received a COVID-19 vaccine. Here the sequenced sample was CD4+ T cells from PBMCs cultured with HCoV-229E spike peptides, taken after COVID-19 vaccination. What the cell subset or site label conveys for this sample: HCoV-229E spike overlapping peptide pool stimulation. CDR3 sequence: CASSPYVGQRRANEKLFF. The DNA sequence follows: TGTGCCAGCAGCCCTTACGTGGGGCAGAGAAGGGCTAATGAAAAACTGTTTTTT.